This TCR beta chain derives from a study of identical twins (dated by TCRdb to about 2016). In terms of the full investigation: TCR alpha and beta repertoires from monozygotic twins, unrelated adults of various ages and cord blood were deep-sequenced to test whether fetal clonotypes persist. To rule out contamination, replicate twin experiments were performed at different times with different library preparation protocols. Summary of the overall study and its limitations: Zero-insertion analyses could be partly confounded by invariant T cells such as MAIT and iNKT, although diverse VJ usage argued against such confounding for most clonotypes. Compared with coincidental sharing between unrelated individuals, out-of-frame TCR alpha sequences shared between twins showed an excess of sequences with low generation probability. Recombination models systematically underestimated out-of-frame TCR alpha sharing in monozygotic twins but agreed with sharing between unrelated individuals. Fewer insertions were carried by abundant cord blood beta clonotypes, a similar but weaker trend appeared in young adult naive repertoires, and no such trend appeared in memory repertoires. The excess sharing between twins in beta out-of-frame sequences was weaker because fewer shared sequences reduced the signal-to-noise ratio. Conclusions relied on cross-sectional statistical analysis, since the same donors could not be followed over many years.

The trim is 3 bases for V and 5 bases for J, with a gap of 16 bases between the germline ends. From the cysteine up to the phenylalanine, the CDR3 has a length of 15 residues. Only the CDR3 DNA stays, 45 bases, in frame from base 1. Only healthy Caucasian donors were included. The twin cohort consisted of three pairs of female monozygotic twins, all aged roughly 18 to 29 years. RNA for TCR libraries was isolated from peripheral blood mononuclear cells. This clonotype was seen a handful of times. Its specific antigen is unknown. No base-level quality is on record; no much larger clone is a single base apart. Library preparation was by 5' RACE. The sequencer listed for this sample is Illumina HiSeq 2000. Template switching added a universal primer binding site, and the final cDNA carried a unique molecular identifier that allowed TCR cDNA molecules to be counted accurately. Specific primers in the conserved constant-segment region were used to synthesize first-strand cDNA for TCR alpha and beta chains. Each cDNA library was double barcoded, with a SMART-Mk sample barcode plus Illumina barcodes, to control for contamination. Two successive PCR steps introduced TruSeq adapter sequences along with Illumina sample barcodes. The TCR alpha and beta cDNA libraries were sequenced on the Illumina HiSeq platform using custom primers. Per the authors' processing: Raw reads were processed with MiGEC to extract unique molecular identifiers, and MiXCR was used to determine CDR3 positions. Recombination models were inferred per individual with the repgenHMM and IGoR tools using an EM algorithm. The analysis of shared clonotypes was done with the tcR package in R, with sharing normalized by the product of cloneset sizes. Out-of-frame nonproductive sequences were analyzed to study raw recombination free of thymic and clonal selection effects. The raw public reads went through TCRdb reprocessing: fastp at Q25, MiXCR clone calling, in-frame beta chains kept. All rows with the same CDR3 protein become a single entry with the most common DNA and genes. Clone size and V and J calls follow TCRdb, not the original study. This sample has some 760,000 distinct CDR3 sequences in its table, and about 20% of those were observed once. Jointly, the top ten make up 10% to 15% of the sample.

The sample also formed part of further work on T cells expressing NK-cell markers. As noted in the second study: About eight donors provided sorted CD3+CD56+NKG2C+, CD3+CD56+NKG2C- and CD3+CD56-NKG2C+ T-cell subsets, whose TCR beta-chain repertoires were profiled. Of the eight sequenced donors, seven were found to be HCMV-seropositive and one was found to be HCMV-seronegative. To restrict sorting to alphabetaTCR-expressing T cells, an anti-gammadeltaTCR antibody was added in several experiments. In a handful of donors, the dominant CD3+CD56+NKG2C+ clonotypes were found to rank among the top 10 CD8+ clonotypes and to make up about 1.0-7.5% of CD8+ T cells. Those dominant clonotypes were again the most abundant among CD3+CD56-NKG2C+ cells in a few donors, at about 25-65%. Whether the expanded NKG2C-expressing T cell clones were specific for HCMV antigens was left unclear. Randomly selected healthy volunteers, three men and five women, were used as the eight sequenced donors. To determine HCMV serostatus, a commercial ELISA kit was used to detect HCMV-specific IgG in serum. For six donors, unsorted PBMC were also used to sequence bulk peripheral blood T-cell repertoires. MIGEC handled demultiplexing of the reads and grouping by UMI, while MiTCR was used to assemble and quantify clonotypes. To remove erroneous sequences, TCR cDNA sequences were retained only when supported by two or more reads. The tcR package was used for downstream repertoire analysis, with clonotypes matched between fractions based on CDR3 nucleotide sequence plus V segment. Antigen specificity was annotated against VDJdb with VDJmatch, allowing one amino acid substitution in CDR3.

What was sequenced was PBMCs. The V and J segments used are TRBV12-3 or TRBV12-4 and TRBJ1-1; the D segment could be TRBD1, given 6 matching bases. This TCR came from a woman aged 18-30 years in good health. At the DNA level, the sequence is TGTGCCAGCAGTTTCGCGGACAGATCAACAACTGAAGCTTTCTTT. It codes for CASSFADRSTTEAFF.